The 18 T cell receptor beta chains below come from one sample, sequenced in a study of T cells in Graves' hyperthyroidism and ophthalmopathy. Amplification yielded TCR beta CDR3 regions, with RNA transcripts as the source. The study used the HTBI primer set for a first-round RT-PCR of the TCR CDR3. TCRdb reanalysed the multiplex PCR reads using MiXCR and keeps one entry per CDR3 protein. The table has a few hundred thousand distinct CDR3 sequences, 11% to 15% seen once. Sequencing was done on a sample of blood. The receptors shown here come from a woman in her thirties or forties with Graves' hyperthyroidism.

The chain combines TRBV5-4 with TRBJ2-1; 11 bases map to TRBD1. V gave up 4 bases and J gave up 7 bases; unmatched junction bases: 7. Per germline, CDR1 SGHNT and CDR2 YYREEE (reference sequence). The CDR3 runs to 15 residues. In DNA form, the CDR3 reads TGTGCCAGCAGCATGCCCGGGACAGGGGGGAATGAGCAGTTCTTC. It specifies CASSMPGTGGNEQFF.

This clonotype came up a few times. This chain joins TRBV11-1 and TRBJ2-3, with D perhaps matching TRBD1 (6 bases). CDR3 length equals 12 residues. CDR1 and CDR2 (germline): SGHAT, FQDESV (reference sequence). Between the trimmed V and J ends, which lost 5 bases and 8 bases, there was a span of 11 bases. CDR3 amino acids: CASSGTGSTQYF. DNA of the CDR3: TGTGCCAGCAGCGGAACAGGGAGTACGCAGTATTTT.

In DNA form, the CDR3 reads TGTGCCAGCAGCCTGGGGACTAGCGAACTCAAGCAGTACTTC. Its translation: CASSLGTSELKQYF. The rearrangement links TRBV13 to TRBJ2-7, with TRBD2 identical over 10 bases. Per germline, CDR1 PRHDT and CDR2 FYEKMQ (reference sequence). J was trimmed by 8 bases and V by 5 bases; bases with no gene match: 9. The CDR3 contains 14 residues.

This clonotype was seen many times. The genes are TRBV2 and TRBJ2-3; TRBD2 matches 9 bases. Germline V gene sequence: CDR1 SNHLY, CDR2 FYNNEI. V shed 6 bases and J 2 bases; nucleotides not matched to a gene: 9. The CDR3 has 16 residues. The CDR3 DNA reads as TGTGCCAGCAGCCTCTGGGCTAGCGGGACCACAGATACGCAGTATTTT. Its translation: CASSLWASGTTDTQYF.

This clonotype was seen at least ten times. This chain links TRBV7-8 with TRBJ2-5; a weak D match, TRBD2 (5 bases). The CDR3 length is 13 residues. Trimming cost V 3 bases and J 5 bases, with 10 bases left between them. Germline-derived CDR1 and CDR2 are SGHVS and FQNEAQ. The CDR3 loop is CASSFWEWETQYF. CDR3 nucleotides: TGTGCCAGCAGCTTTTGGGAGTGGGAGACCCAGTACTTC.

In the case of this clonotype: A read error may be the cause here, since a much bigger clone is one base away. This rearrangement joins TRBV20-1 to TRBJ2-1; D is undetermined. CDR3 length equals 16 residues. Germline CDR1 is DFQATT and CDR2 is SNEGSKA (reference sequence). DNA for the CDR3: TGCAGTGCTAAAATTCGAGGATCTTCCTCCTTCAATGAGCAGTTCTTC. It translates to CSAKIRGSSSFNEQFF.

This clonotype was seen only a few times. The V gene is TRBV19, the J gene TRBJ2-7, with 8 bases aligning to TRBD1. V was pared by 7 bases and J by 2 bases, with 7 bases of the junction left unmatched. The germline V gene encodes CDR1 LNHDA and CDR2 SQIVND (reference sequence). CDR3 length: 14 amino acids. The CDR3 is CASKAGTGAYEQYF. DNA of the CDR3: TGTGCCAGTAAAGCCGGGACAGGCGCCTACGAGCAGTACTTC. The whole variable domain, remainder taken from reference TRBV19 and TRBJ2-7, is DGGITQSPKYLFRKEGQNVTLSCEQNLNHDAMYWYRQDPGQGLRLIYYSQIVNDFQKGDIAEGYSVSREKKESFPLTVTSAQKNPTAFYLCASKAGTGAYEQYFGPGTRLTVT.

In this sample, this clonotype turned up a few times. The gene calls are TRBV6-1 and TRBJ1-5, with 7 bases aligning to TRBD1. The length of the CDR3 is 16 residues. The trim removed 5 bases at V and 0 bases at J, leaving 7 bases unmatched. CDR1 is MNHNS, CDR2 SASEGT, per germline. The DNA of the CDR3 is TGTGCCAGCAGTCGACAGGGAGCATATAGCAATCAGCCCCAGCATTTT. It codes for CASSRQGAYSNQPQHF.

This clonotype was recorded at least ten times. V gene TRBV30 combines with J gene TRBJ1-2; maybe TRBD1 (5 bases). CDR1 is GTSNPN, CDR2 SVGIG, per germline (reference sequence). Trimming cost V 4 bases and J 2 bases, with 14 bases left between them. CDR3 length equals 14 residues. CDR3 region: CAWTPGRGNYGYTF. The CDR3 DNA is TGTGCCTGGACGCCTGGGCGGGGGAACTATGGCTACACCTTC.

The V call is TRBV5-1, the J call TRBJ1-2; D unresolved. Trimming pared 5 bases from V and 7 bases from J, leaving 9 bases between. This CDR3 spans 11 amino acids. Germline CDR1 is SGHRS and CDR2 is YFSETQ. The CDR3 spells CASSSSGGYTF. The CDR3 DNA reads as TGCGCCAGCAGTTCCTCCGGTGGCTACACCTTC.

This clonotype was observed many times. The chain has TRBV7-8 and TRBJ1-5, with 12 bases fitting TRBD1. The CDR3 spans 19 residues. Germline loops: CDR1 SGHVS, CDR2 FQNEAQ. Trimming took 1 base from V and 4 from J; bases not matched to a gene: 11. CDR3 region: CASSLVGTGGTMWNQPQHF. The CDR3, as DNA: TGTGCCAGCAGCTTAGTTGGGACAGGGGGCACCATGTGGAATCAGCCCCAGCATTTT.

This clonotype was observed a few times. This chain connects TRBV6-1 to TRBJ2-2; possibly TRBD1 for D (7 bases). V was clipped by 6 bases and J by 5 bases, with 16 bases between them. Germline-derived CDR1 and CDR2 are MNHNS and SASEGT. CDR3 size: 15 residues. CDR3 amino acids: CASRLGGAGTGELFF. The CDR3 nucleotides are TGTGCCAGCAGACTAGGGGGCGCGGGGACCGGGGAGCTGTTTTTT.

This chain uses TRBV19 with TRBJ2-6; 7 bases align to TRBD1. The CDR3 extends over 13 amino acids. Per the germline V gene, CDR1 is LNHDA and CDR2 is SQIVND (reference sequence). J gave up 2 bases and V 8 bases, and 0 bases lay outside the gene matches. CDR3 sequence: CASGTAGANVLTF. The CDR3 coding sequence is TGTGCCAGTGGGACAGCTGGGGCCAACGTCCTGACTTTC. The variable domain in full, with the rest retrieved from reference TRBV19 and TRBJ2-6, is DGGITQSPKYLFRKEGQNVTLSCEQNLNHDAMYWYRQDPGQGLRLIYYSQIVNDFQKGDIAEGYSVSREKKESFPLTVTSAQKNPTAFYLCASGTAGANVLTFGAGSRLTVL.

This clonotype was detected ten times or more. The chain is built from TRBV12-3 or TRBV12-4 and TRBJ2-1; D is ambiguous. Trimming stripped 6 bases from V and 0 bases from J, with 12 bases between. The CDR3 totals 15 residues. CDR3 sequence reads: CASSYKPSSYNEQFF. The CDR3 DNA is TGTGCCAGCAGCTACAAACCAAGCTCCTACAATGAGCAGTTCTTC.

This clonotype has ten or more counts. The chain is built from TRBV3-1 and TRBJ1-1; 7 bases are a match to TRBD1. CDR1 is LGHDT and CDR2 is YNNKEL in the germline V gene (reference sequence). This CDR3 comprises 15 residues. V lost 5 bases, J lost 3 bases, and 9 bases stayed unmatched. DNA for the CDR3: TGTGCCAGCAGCGAAGGGACAGTTACGGACACTGAAGCTTTCTTT. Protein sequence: CASSEGTVTDTEAFF.

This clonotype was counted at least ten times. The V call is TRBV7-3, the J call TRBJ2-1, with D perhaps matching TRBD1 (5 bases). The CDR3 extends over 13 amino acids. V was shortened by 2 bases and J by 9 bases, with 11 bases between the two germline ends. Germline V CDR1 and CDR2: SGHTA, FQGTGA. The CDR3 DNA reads TGTGCCAGCAGCTTAGGGTTAGGGGCTGAGCAGTTCTTC. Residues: CASSLGLGAEQFF.

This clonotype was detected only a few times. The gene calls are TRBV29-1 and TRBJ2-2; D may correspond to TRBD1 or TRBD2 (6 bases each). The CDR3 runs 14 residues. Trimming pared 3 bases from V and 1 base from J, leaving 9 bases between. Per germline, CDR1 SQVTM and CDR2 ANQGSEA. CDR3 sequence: CSVDRGGNTGELFF. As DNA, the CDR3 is TGCAGCGTTGACAGGGGAGGGAACACCGGGGAGCTGTTTTTT.

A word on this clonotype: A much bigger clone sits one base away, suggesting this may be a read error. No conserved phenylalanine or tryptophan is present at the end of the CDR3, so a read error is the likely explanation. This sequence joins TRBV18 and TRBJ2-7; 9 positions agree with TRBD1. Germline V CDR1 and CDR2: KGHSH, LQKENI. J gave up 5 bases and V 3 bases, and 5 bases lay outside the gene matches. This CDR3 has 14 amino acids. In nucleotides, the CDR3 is TGTGCCAGCTCACCCGGGACAGGGAACCACGAGCAGTACTTA. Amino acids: CASSPGTGNHEQYL.